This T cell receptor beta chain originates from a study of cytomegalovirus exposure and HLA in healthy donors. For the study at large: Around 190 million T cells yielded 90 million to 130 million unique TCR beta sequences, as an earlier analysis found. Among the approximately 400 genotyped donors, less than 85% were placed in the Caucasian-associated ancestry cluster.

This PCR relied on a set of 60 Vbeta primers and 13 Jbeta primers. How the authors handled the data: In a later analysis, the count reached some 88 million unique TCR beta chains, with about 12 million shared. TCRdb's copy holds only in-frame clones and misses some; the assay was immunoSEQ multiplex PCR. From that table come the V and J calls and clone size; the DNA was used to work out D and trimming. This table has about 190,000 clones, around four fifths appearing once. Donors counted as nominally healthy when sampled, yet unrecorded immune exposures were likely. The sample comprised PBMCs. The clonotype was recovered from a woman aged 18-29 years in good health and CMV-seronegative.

The CDR3 DNA is TGTGCCAGTAGTATGGTCCACGGCTCCTACAATGAGCAGTTCTTC. Its protein product is CASSMVHGSYNEQFF. This chain uses TRBV19 with TRBJ2-1; unclear D gene. This CDR3 is 15 amino acids long. The V gene lost 3 bases and the J gene lost 0 bases, with 9 bases spanning the gap. Germline V CDR1 and CDR2: LNHDA, SQIVND (reference sequence).